The clone carrying this T cell receptor beta chain was found a few times. The antigen remains unidentified. The sample originates from a study of CD8+ T cells in alopecia areata. Study-level information: Percent affected scalp area, the SALT score, rated treated patients' severity.

Study-level results: In patients, TCRs were shared less clearly than in mice, and HLA may possibly be involved.

Germline assignment: CDR1 SGHTA and CDR2 FQGNSA. V lost 9 bases and J lost 0, with 9 bases in between. There are 13 residues in the CDR3. Treatment meaning: oral pan-JAK inhibitor, 5-10 mg twice daily. In alopecia areata patients, both lesional scalp punch biopsies and peripheral blood were collected. In each case, RNA was isolated and then reverse transcribed into cDNA as the sequencing template. Data came from immunoSEQ multiplex PCR; TCRdb stores just in-frame clones and leaves some out. Of fewer than 250,000 clones listed, less than 45% are singletons. V gene TRBV7-2 combines with J gene TRBJ2-1, with D maybe TRBD2 (7 bases). The sequenced sample was CD4+ T cells sorted from blood, obtained between weeks 30 and 35, from a patient treated with tofacitinib. This TCR came from a human donor with alopecia areata. CDR3 sequence (DNA): TGTGCCAGTCGGGGGGCCTCCTACAATGAGCAGTTCTTC. This encodes CASRGASYNEQFF.